The entry below describes one T cell receptor (beta chain). This same CDR3 is encoded by further DNA sequences in the sample. This record belongs to a study of T cells in narcolepsy. The data were produced by immunoSEQ multiplex PCR, yet TCRdb's version contains in-frame clones alone and is incomplete. The table has about 27,000 clones, 84% seen once. The CDR3 runs to 13 residues. Trimming removed 0 bases at V and 6 bases at J, with 6 bases between. In germline, CDR1 is LNHDA, CDR2 SQIVND (reference sequence). V usage is TRBV19 and J usage is TRBJ1-5, with D possibly TRBD1 on 5 matching bases. The receptor was derived from a human donor with narcolepsy. The sample comprised CD45RA- memory CD4+ T cells from PBMCs. CDR3 loop: CASSIDGGQPQHF. The CDR3 DNA is TGTGCCAGTAGTATAGATGGGGGTCAGCCCCAGCATTTT.